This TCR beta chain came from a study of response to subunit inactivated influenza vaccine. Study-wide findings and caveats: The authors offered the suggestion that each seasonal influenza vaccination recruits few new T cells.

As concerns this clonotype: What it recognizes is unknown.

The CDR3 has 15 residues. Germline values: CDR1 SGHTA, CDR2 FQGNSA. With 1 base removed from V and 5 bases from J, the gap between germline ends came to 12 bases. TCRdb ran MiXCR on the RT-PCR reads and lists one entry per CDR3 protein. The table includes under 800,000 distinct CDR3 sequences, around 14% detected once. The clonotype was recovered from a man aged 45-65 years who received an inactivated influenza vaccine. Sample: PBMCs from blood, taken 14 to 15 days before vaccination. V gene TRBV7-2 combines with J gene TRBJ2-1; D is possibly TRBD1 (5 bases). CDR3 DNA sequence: TGTGCCAGCAGCTTAGTCCAGGGTCAAAACAATGAGCAGTTCTTC. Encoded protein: CASSLVQGQNNEQFF.